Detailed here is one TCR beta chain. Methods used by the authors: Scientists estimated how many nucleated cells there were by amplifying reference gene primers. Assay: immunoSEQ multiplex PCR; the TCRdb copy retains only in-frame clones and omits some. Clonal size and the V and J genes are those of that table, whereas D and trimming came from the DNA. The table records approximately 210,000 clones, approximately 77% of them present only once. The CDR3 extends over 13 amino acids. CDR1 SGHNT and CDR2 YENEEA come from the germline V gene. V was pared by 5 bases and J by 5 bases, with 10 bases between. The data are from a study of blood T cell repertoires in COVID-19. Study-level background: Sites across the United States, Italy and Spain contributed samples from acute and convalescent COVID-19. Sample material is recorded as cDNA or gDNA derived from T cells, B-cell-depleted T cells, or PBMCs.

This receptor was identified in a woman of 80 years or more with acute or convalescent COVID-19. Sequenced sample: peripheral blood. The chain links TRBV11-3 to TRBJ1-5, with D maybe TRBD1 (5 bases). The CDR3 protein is CASSRGWDQPQHF. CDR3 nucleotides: TGTGCCAGCAGCCGGGGGTGGGATCAGCCCCAGCATTTT.